What follows are 25 T cell receptor beta chains derived from one specimen sequenced in a study of T cell responses to AZD1222 COVID-19 vaccine. The repertoire was sequenced with immunoSEQ multiplex PCR; TCRdb's copy has only in-frame clones and lacks some. The repertoire includes approximately 110,000 clones, approximately 84% of them detected once, and approximately 8.1% sits in the top ten. Sequences were derived from peripheral blood, sampled on day 0 of AZD1222 vaccination. These receptors all stem from an adult in good health.

The chain employs TRBV10-2 and TRBJ2-1; D not resolved. Germline V gene data show CDR1 as WSHSY and CDR2 as SAAADI. The CDR3 has 13 amino acids. V was pared by 1 base and J by 5 bases, with 6 bases between. In DNA, the CDR3 is TGCGCCAGCAGTGAGTATGGCGACAATGAGCAGTTCTTC. Translated: CASSEYGDNEQFF.

The chain employs TRBV5-1 and TRBJ2-3; D is ambiguous. V shed 4 bases and J shed 0 bases, with 3 bases lying between them. There are 12 residues in the CDR3. Germline V gene lookup returns CDR1 SGHRS and CDR2 YFSETQ. DNA for the CDR3: TGCGCCAGCAGCCCAAGCACAGATACGCAGTATTTT. It is translated as CASSPSTDTQYF. The full variable domain, with the rest looked up from reference TRBV5-1 and TRBJ2-3, is KAGVTQTPRYLIKTRGQQVTLSCSPISGHRSVSWYQQTPGQGLQFLFEYFSETQRNKGNFPGRFSGRQFSNSRSEMNVSTLELGDSALYLCASSPSTDTQYFGPGTRLTVL.

This sequence joins TRBV10-3 and TRBJ1-1, with 8 bases fitting TRBD1. The CDR3 contains 16 residues. The V segment lost 6 bases and the J segment 0 bases; nucleotides outside the gene matches: 9. Germline assignment: CDR1 ENHRY and CDR2 SYGVKD. CDR3 DNA: TGTGCCATCAGGGAGACAGGGGCGTTAATGAACACTGAAGCTTTCTTT. It codes for CAIRETGALMNTEAFF.

The chain employs TRBV19 and TRBJ2-3; TRBD2 agrees at 8 bases. Germline lookup yields CDR1 LNHDA and CDR2 SQIVND (reference sequence). This CDR3 region has 13 residues. The V segment lost 10 bases and the J segment 1 base; nucleotides outside the gene matches: 4. CDR3 DNA sequence: TGTGCCACCTCAGCGGGGGGCACAGATACGCAGTATTTT. This translates into CATSAGGTDTQYF.

The chain has TRBV4-2 and TRBJ2-4, with a weak D call TRBD2 (5 bases). Trimming shortened V by 0 bases and J by 3 bases, and 9 bases separated the two germline ends. Germline CDR1 is LGHNA and CDR2 is YNFKEQ. The CDR3 has 15 amino acids. The CDR3 sequence: CASSQEGRGKNIQYF. The DNA of the CDR3 is TGTGCCAGCAGCCAAGAAGGTCGGGGCAAAAACATTCAGTACTTC.

This rearrangement joins TRBV3-1 (or the pseudogene TRBV3-2) to TRBJ2-1; D gene unclear. CDR1 LGHDT and CDR2 YNNKEL come from the germline V gene (reference sequence). With 1 base removed from V and 7 bases from J, the gap between germline ends came to 11 bases. This CDR3 is 14 amino acids long. The CDR3 reads CASSQAPLWNEQFF. CDR3 sequence (DNA): TGTGCCAGCAGCCAAGCGCCCCTGTGGAATGAGCAGTTCTTC.

V and J are TRBV6-4 and TRBJ2-1; D is ambiguous. V was trimmed by 2 bases and J by 3 bases, leaving 2 bases between them. This CDR3 comprises 12 residues. Germline-derived CDR1 and CDR2 are MRHNA and SNTAGT. CDR3 sequence reads: CASSDNYNEQFF. CDR3 in DNA: TGTGCCAGCAGTGACAACTACAATGAGCAGTTCTTC.

The V and J genes are TRBV19 and TRBJ2-1, with D maybe TRBD2 (6 bases). Trimming removed 5 bases at V and 9 bases at J, with 20 bases between. The CDR3 runs to 15 residues. Germline CDR1 is LNHDA and CDR2 is SQIVND (reference sequence). Here the CDR3 reads CASSGPGAGHGEQFF. CDR3 sequence (DNA): TGTGCCAGTAGTGGCCCTGGGGCGGGGCATGGTGAGCAGTTCTTC.

This chain uses TRBV7-2 with TRBJ2-7, with TRBD2 matching over 10 bases. The CDR3 runs to 16 residues. The germline CDR1 and CDR2 sequences are SGHTA and FQGNSA. With 1 base clipped from V and 7 bases from J, the junction kept 10 bases outside the gene matches. This chain's CDR3 is CASSLGPAGGSPEQYF. The CDR3 nucleotides read TGTGCCAGCAGCTTAGGTCCAGCGGGAGGGTCCCCGGAGCAGTACTTC.

This clone was picked up one time. The chain is built from TRBV5-4 and TRBJ2-3; 8 nucleotides align to TRBD2. The CDR3 has 18 residues. The V gene's germline CDR1 is SGHNT and CDR2 YYREEE (reference sequence). V was clipped by 0 bases and J by 0 bases; unmatched bases: 9. The CDR3 sequence: CASSLAQGSGDSTDTQYF. DNA for the CDR3: TGTGCCAGCAGCTTGGCCCAGGGTAGCGGGGATAGCACAGATACGCAGTATTTT.

This chain joins TRBV2 and TRBJ2-2; D is perhaps TRBD2 (6 bases). Germline values: CDR1 SNHLY, CDR2 FYNNEI. V lost 7 bases and J lost 6, with 15 bases in between. This CDR3 is built from 14 residues. CDR3 coding DNA: TGTGCCAGCACTTCGACGGGAGAGGCCGGGGAGCTGTTTTTT. This gives the protein CASTSTGEAGELFF.

The chain joins TRBV9 to TRBJ2-2; the D gene could be TRBD1 or TRBD2 (5 bases each). Between the trimmed V and J ends, which lost 2 bases and 5 bases, there was a span of 13 bases. Germline loops: CDR1 SGDLS, CDR2 YYNGEE. The CDR3 spans 15 residues. The CDR3: CASSVDYPGTGELFF. For the CDR3, the DNA is TGTGCCAGCAGCGTCGACTACCCAGGGACCGGGGAGCTGTTTTTT. Variable domain in full (rest from reference TRBV9 and TRBJ2-2): DSGVTQTPKHLITATGQRVTLRCSPRSGDLSVYWYQQSLDQGLQFLIQYYNGEERAKGNILERFSAQQFPDLHSELNLSSLELGDSALYFCASSVDYPGTGELFFGEGSRLTVL.

The rearrangement links TRBV7-8 to TRBJ2-7; 10 bases are shared with TRBD1. Germline V gene data show CDR1 as SGHVS and CDR2 as FQNEAQ. The CDR3 contains 14 residues. J was trimmed by 2 bases and V by 6 bases; bases with no gene match: 4. CDR3 bases: TGTGCCAGCAGGGCCGGGACAGGGGCCTACGAGCAGTACTTC. It translates to CASRAGTGAYEQYF. Using reference TRBV7-8 and TRBJ2-7 for the parts outside the CDR3, the full variable domain is GAGVSQSPRYKVAKRGQDVALRCDPISGHVSLFWYQQALGQGPEFLTYFQNEAQLDKSGLPSDRFFAERPEGSVSTLKIQRTQQEDSAVYLCASRAGTGAYEQYFGPGTRLTVT.

V and J are TRBV7-9 and TRBJ2-6; perhaps TRBD2 as D (6 bases). V lost 7 bases and J 1 base, leaving 14 bases between the germline ends. CDR1 is SEHNR, CDR2 FQNEAQ, per germline (reference sequence). This CDR3 is 16 amino acids long. The CDR3 sequence is CASTQSGSSGANVLTF. CDR3 sequence (DNA): TGTGCCAGCACCCAATCCGGGAGTTCTGGGGCCAACGTCCTGACTTTC.

The chain joins TRBV5-1 to TRBJ2-2; tentative D call: TRBD2 (5 bases). V dropped 4 bases and J dropped 5 bases, with 12 bases sitting between them. The germline V gene encodes CDR1 SGHRS and CDR2 YFSETQ. The CDR3 is 14 amino acids. The CDR3 DNA reads as TGCGCCAGCAGCACGGGATTCGGGACCGGGGAGCTGTTTTTT. Its protein is CASSTGFGTGELFF.

This chain uses TRBV6-2 or TRBV6-3 with TRBJ2-5; D remains ambiguous. Between the trimmed V and J ends, which lost 0 bases and 5 bases, there was a span of 4 bases. Germline V gene sequence: CDR1 MNHEY, CDR2 SVGEGT. This CDR3 has 12 residues. The CDR3: CASSYSTETQYF. The CDR3 region has the DNA TGTGCCAGCAGTTACTCGACCGAGACCCAGTACTTC.

V gene TRBV2 combines with J gene TRBJ2-2, with D uncertain. CDR3 length: 12 amino acids. Trimming took off 0 bases at V and 7 bases at J, with 3 bases between the two ends. Germline V gene data show CDR1 as SNHLY and CDR2 as FYNNEI. CDR3 residues: CASSEAGGELFF. As DNA, the CDR3 is TGTGCCAGCAGTGAAGCAGGCGGGGAGCTGTTTTTT.

This chain joins TRBV4-1 and TRBJ2-7; D may correspond to TRBD1 or TRBD2 (6 bases each). V lost 0 bases and J 4 bases, leaving 13 bases between the germline ends. This CDR3 comprises 15 residues. Germline CDR1 and CDR2: MGHRA and YSYEKL. CDR3 DNA sequence: TGCGCCAGCAGCCAAGATGGAGGGGGGACGTACGAGCAGTACTTC. Amino acid sequence: CASSQDGGGTYEQYF.

This sequence joins TRBV19 and TRBJ2-2; the match to TRBD1 covers 10 bases. V lost 5 bases to trimming and J lost 6 bases; unmatched junction nucleotides: 9. The CDR3 sequence is 16 residues long. From germline, CDR1 is LNHDA and CDR2 SQIVND (reference sequence). The CDR3 nucleotides read TGTGCCAGTAGTCCGAGACCGGGACAGGGGTCCGGGGAGCTGTTTTTT. Translating gives CASSPRPGQGSGELFF.

The chain combines TRBV9 with TRBJ2-2; 8 nucleotides line up with TRBD2. Germline loops: CDR1 SGDLS, CDR2 YYNGEE. Losses at the gene ends were 4 bases for V and 3 bases for J; bases not matched to a gene: 14. This CDR3 has 18 amino acids. The CDR3 region has the DNA TGTGCCAGCAGCCGACCCCCTGGAGCGGGGGATCACACCGGGGAGCTGTTTTTT. It yields the protein CASSRPPGAGDHTGELFF.

V is TRBV30 and J is TRBJ1-2; D possibly corresponds to TRBD1 (5 bases). Germline V gene lookup returns CDR1 GTSNPN and CDR2 SVGIG (reference sequence). V lost 0 bases and J lost 3, with 5 bases in between. This CDR3 contains 12 residues. In nucleotides, the CDR3 is TGTGCCTGGAGTGTGACAGACTATGGCTACACCTTC. Amino acids: CAWSVTDYGYTF.

The CDR3 region has the DNA TGTGCCAGCAGCCACGACCCAAGGGGCGGCTCCTACGAGCAGTACTTC. It specifies CASSHDPRGGSYEQYF. The rearrangement uses TRBV7-3 and TRBJ2-7, with D tentatively TRBD1 (5 bases). The CDR3 is 16 amino acids. V lost 5 bases and J 0 bases, leaving 17 bases between the germline ends. CDR1 is SGHTA, CDR2 FQGTGA, per germline.

This clone was counted only a few times. V usage is TRBV5-5 and J usage is TRBJ2-1; D gene uncertain. V lost 1 base, J lost 0 bases, and 5 bases lay in between. Looked up from germline, CDR1 is SGHKS and CDR2 is YYEKEE (reference sequence). The CDR3 contains 14 residues. The CDR3 DNA is TGTGCCAGCAGCTTGTTTGGCTCCTACAATGAGCAGTTCTTC. Amino acids: CASSLFGSYNEQFF.

The gene calls are TRBV4-2 and TRBJ1-6; D may be TRBD1 (5 bases). The V end lost 4 bases, the J end lost 6 bases, and 10 bases lay between the germline ends. This CDR3 region has 14 residues. CDR1 is LGHNA and CDR2 is YNFKEQ in the germline V gene. CDR3 sequence reads: CASSPRGLNSPLHF. The CDR3 nucleotides read TGTGCCAGCAGCCCACGGGGCCTTAATTCACCCCTCCACTTT.

V is TRBV30 and J is TRBJ1-2, with D tentatively TRBD1 (5 bases). This CDR3 has 13 residues. Germline CDR1 and CDR2: GTSNPN and SVGIG (reference sequence). Trimming removed 2 bases at V and 4 bases at J, with 11 bases between. CDR3 sequence reads: CAWSLPGGYGYTF. For the CDR3, the DNA is TGTGCCTGGAGTTTACCTGGGGGCTATGGCTACACCTTC.